One and the same sample provided the 15 T cell receptor beta chains below, sequenced in a study of T-cell memory formation after mild COVID-19 (dated by TCRdb to 2020 to 2022). The library was produced with 5' RACE. Sequenced using an Illumina NovaSeq 6000. TCRdb passed the public sequencing reads through fastp at Q25 and MiXCR, retaining productive beta sequences. Every entry covers one CDR3 protein and lists the most common genes and DNA from its rows. The sample records about 350,000 distinct CDR3 sequences, approximately 15% of which are singletons. The ten largest clonotypes hold 22% of the sample. The sequenced sample was PBMCs or a T cell subset sorted from them (not recorded which). These TCRs come from a man between 18 and 29 years old who had mild COVID-19 (a few samples of this study predate the infection). The sample titles of this study are shuffled in the database, so cell type and time point are left out; the donor was told from shared clones.

This clonotype was found a few times. The V gene is TRBV5-1, the J gene TRBJ2-2, with TRBD1 matching 8 bases. Trimming took 0 bases from V and 3 from J; bases not matched to a gene: 7. CDR3 length equals 17 residues. CDR1 and CDR2 (germline): SGHRS, YFSETQ. The CDR3 protein is CASSLAPETGDTGELFF. The CDR3 DNA follows: TGCGCCAGCAGCTTGGCGCCGGAGACAGGGGACACCGGGGAGCTGTTTTTT.

This clonotype was seen repeatedly, ten times or more. The CDR3 is CASSLGAAGGYTF. The CDR3 DNA reads as TGCGCCAGCAGCTTGGGTGCTGCCGGGGGCTACACCTTC. The chain employs TRBV5-1 and TRBJ1-2, with D hard to call. Germline-derived CDR1 and CDR2 are SGHRS and YFSETQ. Trimming took 0 bases from V and 8 from J, leaving 11 bases between them. This CDR3 comprises 13 residues.

J is TRBJ1-1 and V is TRBV20-1, with a tentative D call TRBD1 (6 bases). V was trimmed by 6 bases and J by 5 bases, leaving 19 bases between them. Germline values: CDR1 DFQATT, CDR2 SNEGSKA (reference sequence). The CDR3 length is 14 residues. CDR3 in DNA: TGCAGTGCACCTTTTCGGAGGGGGAGAACTGAAGCTTTCTTT. Translating it yields CSAPFRRGRTEAFF.

This clonotype was found many times. This chain links TRBV5-1 with TRBJ2-3; D is ambiguous. CDR1 is SGHRS, CDR2 YFSETQ, per germline. The V end was cut by 1 base, the J end by 1 base, with 10 bases between. There are 15 residues in the CDR3. DNA for the CDR3: TGCGCCAGCAGCTTGATCGGGTACCGCACAGATACGCAGTATTTT. Protein product: CASSLIGYRTDTQYF.

CDR3 nucleotides: TGTGCCAGCAGCCCAACAGGGGGGCTTTTCTATGGCTACACCTTC. It specifies CASSPTGGLFYGYTF. The chain is built from TRBV9 and TRBJ1-2, with 8 bases lining up with TRBD1. With V trimmed by 4 bases and J by 4 bases, 9 bases remained unmatched. Germline values: CDR1 SGDLS, CDR2 YYNGEE. This CDR3 region has 15 residues.

This clonotype was seen only a few times. The genes are TRBV12-3 or TRBV12-4 and TRBJ2-7; D perhaps matches TRBD1 (5 bases). Trimming removed 4 bases at V and 0 bases at J, with 13 bases between. CDR3 length: 15 amino acids. CDR3 DNA sequence: TGTGCCAGCAGTTCGGACAAACAGTACTCCTACGAGCAGTACTTC. Translation gives CASSSDKQYSYEQYF.

The chain carries TRBV15 and TRBJ2-5; 8 bases match TRBD1. CDR1 and CDR2 from the germline V gene are LNHNV and YYDKDF (reference sequence). The CDR3 sequence is 17 residues long. Unmatched junction bases numbered 7, after V lost 1 base and J lost 0 bases. CDR3 DNA: TGTGCCACCAGCAGAGCAGCGGACAGGGCGTACCAAGAGACCCAGTACTTC. It translates to CATSRAADRAYQETQYF.

This clonotype was counted between two and nine times. CDR3 loop: CASVRASNTGELFF. CDR3 DNA sequence: TGTGCCAGCGTGAGGGCTTCAAACACCGGGGAGCTGTTTTTT. The V gene is TRBV7-9, the J gene TRBJ2-2, with a weak D call TRBD2 (5 bases). CDR1 and CDR2 (germline): SEHNR, FQNEAQ (reference sequence). Trimming took 8 bases from V and 2 from J, leaving 12 bases between them. The CDR3 spans 14 residues.

This clonotype turned up a few times. The rearrangement links TRBV24-1 to TRBJ1-1, with no clear D. The V end was cut by 7 bases, the J end by 1 base, with 15 bases between. Germline CDR1 is KGHDR and CDR2 is SFDVKD. CDR3 size: 15 residues. CDR3 nucleotides: TGTGCCACCAGCGACATTCCAGTCGGGAACACTGAAGCTTTCTTT. Translating gives CATSDIPVGNTEAFF.

This clonotype showed up just a few times. V gene TRBV27 combines with J gene TRBJ1-2; D is unresolved. The CDR3 sequence is 13 residues long. V was cut by 5 bases and J by 7 bases, with 14 bases left in between. Germline lookup yields CDR1 MNHEY and CDR2 SMNVEV (reference sequence). CDR3 region: CASSPKSLSGYTF. The DNA of the CDR3 is TGTGCCAGCAGTCCGAAAAGTTTGAGTGGCTACACCTTC.

This clonotype showed up just a few times. The V and J genes are TRBV9 and TRBJ1-5; TRBD1 is a possible D gene (6 bases). Germline V lookup: CDR1 SGDLS, CDR2 YYNGEE. There are 15 residues in the CDR3. V lost 4 bases and J lost 6, with 17 bases in between. CDR3 region: CASSTSGGQGQPQHF. DNA for the CDR3: TGTGCCAGCAGCACCAGTGGGGGGCAGGGTCAGCCCCAGCATTTT.

The V and J genes are TRBV7-7 and TRBJ2-5; D gene unclear. Trimming cost V 5 bases and J 5 bases, with 15 bases left between them. Germline CDR1 and CDR2: SSHAT and FNYEAQ (reference sequence). The CDR3 length is 14 residues. As DNA, the CDR3 is TGTGCCAGCAGCCCACGCTCGGTGTGGGAGACCCAGTACTTC. This translates into CASSPRSVWETQYF.

This clonotype showed up just a few times. The DNA of the CDR3 is TGTGCCAGCAGTTTTGATATTGGAGGAGGCCAGCCCCAGCATTTT. This sequence encodes CASSFDIGGGQPQHF. The rearrangement uses TRBV12-3 or TRBV12-4 and TRBJ1-5, with no clear D. Trimming took 3 bases from V and 7 from J, leaving 16 bases between them. The CDR3 extends over 15 amino acids.

The chain couples TRBV6-2 or TRBV6-3 to TRBJ1-6, with a weak D call TRBD1 (5 bases). CDR1 is MNHEY, CDR2 SVGEGT, per germline. V lost 5 bases and J 10 bases, leaving 15 bases between the germline ends. This CDR3 comprises 14 residues. The CDR3 sequence is CASSRARGDSPLHF. DNA of the CDR3: TGTGCCAGCAGTCGGGCTCGCGGGGACTCACCCCTCCACTTT.

This clonotype showed up just a few times. J is TRBJ1-2 and V is TRBV9; D is perhaps TRBD1 (5 bases). CDR3 length: 12 amino acids. Germline V gene data show CDR1 as SGDLS and CDR2 as YYNGEE. Trimming stripped 7 bases from V and 5 bases from J, with 12 bases between. CDR3 loop: CASGTPTYGYTF. Here the CDR3 DNA reads TGTGCCAGCGGGACTCCCACTTATGGCTACACCTTC.